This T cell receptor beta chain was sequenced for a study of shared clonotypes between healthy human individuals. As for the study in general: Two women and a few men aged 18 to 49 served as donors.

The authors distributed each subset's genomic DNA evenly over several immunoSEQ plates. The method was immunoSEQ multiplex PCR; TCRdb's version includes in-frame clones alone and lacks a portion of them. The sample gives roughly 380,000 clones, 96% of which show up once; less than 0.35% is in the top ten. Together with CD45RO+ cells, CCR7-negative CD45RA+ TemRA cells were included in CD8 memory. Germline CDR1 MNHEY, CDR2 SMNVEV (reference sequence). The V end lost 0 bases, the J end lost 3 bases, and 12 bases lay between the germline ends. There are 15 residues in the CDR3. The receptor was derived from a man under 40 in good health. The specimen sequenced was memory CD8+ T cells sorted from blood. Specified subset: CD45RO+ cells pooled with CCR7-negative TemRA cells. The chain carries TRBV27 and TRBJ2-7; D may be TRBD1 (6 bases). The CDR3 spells CASSLSTGWGYEQYF. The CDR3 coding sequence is TGTGCCAGCAGTTTATCGACAGGTTGGGGCTACGAGCAGTACTTC.